The 4 T cell receptor beta chains below come from one sample, sequenced in a study of cytomegalovirus exposure and HLA in healthy donors. TCRdb's table, derived via immunoSEQ multiplex PCR, lists solely in-frame clones and lacks some. In the table there are about 360,000 clones, just over 85% of which are singletons. Sample: PBMCs. The receptors here all came from a woman aged 18 to 35 in good health and CMV-seronegative.

The chain carries TRBV28 and TRBJ2-3, with 14 bases aligning to TRBD2. This CDR3 has 24 amino acids. Trimming removed 2 bases from V and 6 bases from J; junction bases left unmatched: 28. Germline assignment: CDR1 MDHEN and CDR2 SYDVKM. CDR3 coding DNA: TGTGCCAGCAGTTTACTCGCCCGCTCACAGGGGGGTTGGACTAGCGGGAGGCCGGGTGATACGCAGTATTTT. This encodes CASSLLARSQGGWTSGRPGDTQYF.

The rearrangement uses TRBV9 and TRBJ2-1; TRBD2 agrees at 7 bases. The CDR3 extends over 16 amino acids. The germline V gene encodes CDR1 SGDLS and CDR2 YYNGEE. V was clipped by 0 bases and J by 6 bases; unmatched bases: 9. CDR3 amino acids: CASSVGGGVALNEQFF. Here the CDR3 DNA reads TGTGCCAGCAGCGTAGGTGGGGGGGTAGCGCTCAATGAGCAGTTCTTC. The whole variable domain, filled in from reference TRBV9 and TRBJ2-1, reads DSGVTQTPKHLITATGQRVTLRCSPRSGDLSVYWYQQSLDQGLQFLIQYYNGEERAKGNILERFSAQQFPDLHSELNLSSLELGDSALYFCASSVGGGVALNEQFFGPGTRLTVL.

The V gene is TRBV27, the J gene TRBJ2-7, with 8 bases that match TRBD1. CDR1 MNHEY and CDR2 SMNVEV come from the germline V gene (reference sequence). V was clipped by 2 bases and J by 1 base; unmatched bases: 4. This CDR3 is 15 amino acids long. The CDR3 here is CASSLTGGVSYEQYF. CDR3 in DNA: TGTGCCAGCAGTTTAACAGGGGGTGTTTCCTACGAGCAGTACTTC.

This sequence joins TRBV28 and TRBJ2-1, with 9 nucleotides matching TRBD2. The CDR3 sequence is 16 residues long. V dropped 6 bases and J dropped 8; count of bases not matched to a gene: 14. The germline V gene encodes CDR1 MDHEN and CDR2 SYDVKM. In DNA form, the CDR3 reads TGTGCCAGCAGCCAAGTCACTAGCGGGCACAGGGATGAGCAGTTCTTC. Residues: CASSQVTSGHRDEQFF.